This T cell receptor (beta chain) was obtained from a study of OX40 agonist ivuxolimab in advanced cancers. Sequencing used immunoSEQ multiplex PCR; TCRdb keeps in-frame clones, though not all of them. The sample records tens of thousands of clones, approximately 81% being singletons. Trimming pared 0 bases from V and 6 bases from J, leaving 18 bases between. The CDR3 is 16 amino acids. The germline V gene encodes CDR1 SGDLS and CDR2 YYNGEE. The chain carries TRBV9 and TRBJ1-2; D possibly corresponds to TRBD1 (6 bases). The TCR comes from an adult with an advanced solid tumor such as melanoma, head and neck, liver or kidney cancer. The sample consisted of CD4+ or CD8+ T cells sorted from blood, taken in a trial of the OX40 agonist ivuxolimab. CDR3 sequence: CASSVERGRGVNGYTF. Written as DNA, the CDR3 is TGTGCCAGCAGCGTAGAGCGGGGCAGGGGAGTTAATGGCTACACCTTC.